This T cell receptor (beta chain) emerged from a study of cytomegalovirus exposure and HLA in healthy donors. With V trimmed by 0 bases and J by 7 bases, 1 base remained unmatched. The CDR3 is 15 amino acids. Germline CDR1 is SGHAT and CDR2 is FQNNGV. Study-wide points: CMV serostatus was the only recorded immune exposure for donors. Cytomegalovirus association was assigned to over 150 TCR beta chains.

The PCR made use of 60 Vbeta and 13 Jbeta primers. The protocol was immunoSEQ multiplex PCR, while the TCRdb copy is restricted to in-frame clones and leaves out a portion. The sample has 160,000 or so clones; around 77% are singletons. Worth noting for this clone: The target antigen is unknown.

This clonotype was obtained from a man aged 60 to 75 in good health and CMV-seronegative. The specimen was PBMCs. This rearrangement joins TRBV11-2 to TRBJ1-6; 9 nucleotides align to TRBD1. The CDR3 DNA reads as TGTGCCAGCAGCTTAGAGGGACAGGGAAATTCACCCCTCCACTTT. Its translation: CASSLEGQGNSPLHF. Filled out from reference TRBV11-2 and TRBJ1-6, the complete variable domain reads EAGVAQSPRYKIIEKRQSVAFWCNPISGHATLYWYQQILGQGPKLLIQFQNNGVVDDSQLPKDRFSAERLKGVDSTLKIQPAKLEDSAVYLCASSLEGQGNSPLHFGNGTRLTVT.